This T cell receptor (beta chain) was documented in a study of blood T cell repertoires in COVID-19. Study details: PBMCs, B-cell-depleted T cells, or T cells provided the cDNA or gDNA that made up the material.

In the authors' methods: Nucleated cell number was recorded as an estimate derived from reference gene primer amplification. Sequenced by immunoSEQ multiplex PCR; TCRdb stores in-frame clones only, minus some. V and J calls plus clone size are reproduced from that table; the DNA served to infer D and trimming. This sample has 650,000 to 800,000 clones, with about 90% found just once. This clone has a single count. Sequencing used peripheral blood. This clonotype originated in a woman aged 18 to 35 with acute or convalescent COVID-19.

CDR3 in DNA: TGTGCCAGCAGTAAATCCGGGACAGGGTTCCCTGGGGCCAACGTCCTGACTTTC. This sequence encodes CASSKSGTGFPGANVLTF. The genes are TRBV6-2 or TRBV6-3 and TRBJ2-6; 9 positions match TRBD1. CDR1 and CDR2 from the germline V gene are MNHEY and SVGEGT. The CDR3 covers 18 residues. Losses at the gene ends were 5 bases for V and 2 bases for J; bases not matched to a gene: 10.